The entry below gives a single T cell receptor beta chain sequence along with its context. The data were taken from a study of T cell changes during pregnancy in multiple sclerosis. CDR3 length: 14 amino acids. Germline-derived CDR1 and CDR2 are SGHAT and FQNNGV. V was trimmed by 0 bases and J by 2 bases, leaving 6 bases between them. Sequenced by immunoSEQ multiplex PCR; TCRdb stores in-frame clones only, minus some. The sample yields fewer than 80,000 clones, approximately 92% seen once. The chain recombines TRBV11-2 with TRBJ2-3; D unresolved. This receptor was obtained from a female donor in good health, enrolled as a control in a pregnancy study. Here the sequenced sample was peripheral blood, taken in the third trimester of pregnancy. The CDR3 DNA follows: TGTGCCAGCAGCTTAGAGGCCCTCACAGATACGCAGTATTTT. Residues: CASSLEALTDTQYF.